Sequencing of this T cell receptor (beta chain) was carried out in a study of monozygotic twins with inflammatory bowel disease. The UMIs carried a 6-nucleotide sample barcode, and they were added by template switching. No DNA is given; TCRdb re-called the 5' RACE reads and lists each CDR3 protein once. The sample has roughly 200,000 distinct CDR3 sequences, and its top ten clones hold roughly 8%. As to this clonotype: Its cognate antigen is unknown.

The CDR3 contains 14 residues. CDR1 is DFQATT, CDR2 SNEGSKA, per germline (reference sequence). Points from the study as a whole: The analysis failed to separate different T cell subtypes.

Input material: blood. The J gene is TRBJ2-5, the V gene TRBV20-1; without DNA, the TCRdb call of TRBD1 cannot be checked. The receptor was derived from a human donor with ulcerative colitis or Crohn's disease, or a healthy co-twin of an affected twin (not recorded which). This CDR3 reads CSAEDSANQETQYF.